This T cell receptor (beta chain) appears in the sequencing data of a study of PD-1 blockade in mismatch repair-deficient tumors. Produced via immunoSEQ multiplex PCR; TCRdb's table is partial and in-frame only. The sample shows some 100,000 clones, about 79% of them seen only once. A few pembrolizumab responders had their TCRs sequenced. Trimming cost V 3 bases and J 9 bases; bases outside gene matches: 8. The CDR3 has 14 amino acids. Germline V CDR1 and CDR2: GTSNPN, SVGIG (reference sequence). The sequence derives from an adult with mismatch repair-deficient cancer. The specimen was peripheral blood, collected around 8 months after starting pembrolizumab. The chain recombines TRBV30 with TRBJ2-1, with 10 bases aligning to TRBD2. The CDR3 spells CAWSSGRAFSEQFF. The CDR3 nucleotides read TGTGCCTGGAGCAGCGGGAGGGCCTTTAGTGAGCAGTTCTTC.